What follows are 26 T cell receptor beta chains derived from one specimen sequenced in a study of blood T cell repertoires in COVID-19. Measured with immunoSEQ multiplex PCR; TCRdb has only the in-frame clones, and not every one. The table shows over 85,000 clones, with roughly 87% occurring only once. Sequencing was performed on peripheral blood. All receptors come from a woman over 75 with acute or convalescent COVID-19.

The chain has TRBV9 and TRBJ2-3, with TRBD2 matching over 7 bases. This CDR3 has 15 residues. The germline V gene has CDR1 SGDLS and CDR2 YYNGEE. V gave up 4 bases and J gave up 0 bases; unmatched junction bases: 5. CDR3 bases: TGTGCCAGCAGCCCAAAAGCGGGGAGCACAGATACGCAGTATTTT. Amino acid sequence: CASSPKAGSTDTQYF. Together with reference TRBV9 and TRBJ2-3, the CDR3 gives the full variable domain: DSGVTQTPKHLITATGQRVTLRCSPRSGDLSVYWYQQSLDQGLQFLIQYYNGEERAKGNILERFSAQQFPDLHSELNLSSLELGDSALYFCASSPKAGSTDTQYFGPGTRLTVL.

The V call is TRBV11-2, the J call TRBJ2-5, with 9 nucleotides matching TRBD1. The CDR3 is 15 residues long. J lost 5 bases, V lost 5 bases, and 9 bases had no gene match. CDR1 and CDR2 from the germline V gene are SGHAT and FQNNGV. DNA for the CDR3: TGTGCCAGCAGCATAAGGACAGGGGTGGGGGAGACCCAGTACTTC. It codes for CASSIRTGVGETQYF.

The chain joins TRBV10-2 to TRBJ1-5; 11 bases are shared with TRBD1. The germline V gene encodes CDR1 WSHSY and CDR2 SAAADI. V lost 3 bases to trimming and J lost 6 bases; unmatched junction nucleotides: 7. This CDR3 is 16 amino acids long. The CDR3 sequence: CASSDGQGAGGQPQHF. Here the CDR3 DNA reads TGCGCCAGCAGTGATGGACAGGGGGCAGGAGGTCAGCCCCAGCATTTT.

The chain uses TRBV6-1 and TRBJ2-7; possible D gene TRBD2, 6 bases. In germline, CDR1 is MNHNS, CDR2 SASEGT. The CDR3 runs to 15 residues. V lost 1 base to trimming and J lost 4 bases, with 14 bases between them. The CDR3 sequence is CASSEENGGIYEQYF. In DNA, the CDR3 is TGTGCCAGCAGTGAAGAGAACGGGGGAATTTACGAGCAGTACTTC.

The J gene is TRBJ2-2, the V gene TRBV18; TRBD2 might be the D (5 bases). The CDR3 has 15 residues. V was cut by 3 bases and J by 6 bases, with 14 bases left in between. CDR1 is KGHSH, CDR2 LQKENI, per germline. The CDR3 DNA sequence: TGTGCCAGCTCACCGTTATCAGTGAGGGCCGGGGAGCTGTTTTTT. Protein product: CASSPLSVRAGELFF.

The chain links TRBV6-6 to TRBJ2-7; the D gene is possibly TRBD2 (6 bases). Looked up from germline, CDR1 is MNHNY and CDR2 is SVGAGI (reference sequence). V was clipped by 2 bases and J by 6 bases, with 11 bases between them. CDR3 length equals 13 residues. The CDR3 reads CASSYTGLPEQYF. The CDR3, as DNA: TGTGCCAGCAGTTACACGGGACTCCCCGAGCAGTACTTC.

This rearrangement joins TRBV19 to TRBJ1-5; D is unclear. The germline gives CDR1 LNHDA, CDR2 SQIVND (reference sequence). There are 16 residues in the CDR3. V lost 1 base to trimming and J lost 3 bases, with 13 bases between them. The CDR3 sequence is CASSIASWQDNQPQHF. The CDR3 coding sequence is TGTGCCAGTAGTATAGCCAGCTGGCAGGACAATCAGCCCCAGCATTTT.

The CDR3 loop reads CASSDFQQTGDPLNTEAFF. The CDR3 DNA sequence: TGTGCCAGCAGTGACTTCCAGCAAACTGGAGATCCCTTGAACACTGAAGCTTTCTTT. V and J are TRBV6-4 and TRBJ1-1, with D unclear. In germline, CDR1 is MRHNA, CDR2 SNTAGT. Trimming left V 1 base short and J 0 bases short, with 21 bases between. There are 19 residues in the CDR3.

The table lists this clone with a count of one. The chain is built from TRBV2 and TRBJ2-7; TRBD1 agrees at 7 bases. V shed 5 bases and J 7 bases; nucleotides not matched to a gene: 11. This CDR3 has 14 residues. Germline V CDR1 and CDR2: SNHLY, FYNNEI. This CDR3 reads CASSIRQGQGEQYF. Here the CDR3 DNA reads TGTGCCAGCAGTATCCGACAGGGCCAGGGTGAGCAGTACTTC. The whole variable domain, filled in from reference TRBV2 and TRBJ2-7, reads EPEVTQTPSHQVTQMGQEVILRCVPISNHLYFYWYRQILGQKVEFLVSFYNNEISEKSEIFDDQFSVERPDGSNFTLKIRSTKLEDSAMYFCASSIRQGQGEQYFGPGTRLTVT.

The V and J genes are TRBV20-1 and TRBJ1-1; the D is unclear. The V end lost 5 bases, the J end lost 8 bases, and 12 bases lay between the germline ends. The CDR3 spans 11 residues. Germline-derived CDR1 and CDR2 are DFQATT and SNEGSKA (reference sequence). The chain's CDR3 is CSAVREEEAFF. CDR3 DNA: TGCAGTGCTGTCCGGGAGGAAGAAGCTTTCTTT.

The chain combines TRBV5-4 with TRBJ1-2; weak D call: TRBD1 (6 bases). Germline V CDR1 and CDR2: SGHNT, YYREEE (reference sequence). The V gene lost 1 base and the J gene lost 6 bases, with 13 bases spanning the gap. The CDR3 loop spans 14 amino acids. The CDR3 loop is CASSLWGQGDGYTF. DNA of the CDR3: TGTGCCAGCAGCTTGTGGGGACAAGGCGATGGCTACACCTTC. Variable domain in full (rest from reference TRBV5-4 and TRBJ1-2): ETGVTQSPTHLIKTRGQQVTLRCSSQSGHNTVSWYQQALGQGPQFIFQYYREEENGRGNFPPRFSGLQFPNYSSELNVNALELDDSALYLCASSLWGQGDGYTFGSGTRLTVV.

This chain joins TRBV6-2 or TRBV6-3 and TRBJ2-7; D ambiguous. With 5 bases removed from V and 6 bases from J, the gap between germline ends came to 11 bases. Germline-derived CDR1 and CDR2 are MNHEY and SVGEGT. The CDR3 has 12 residues. The CDR3: CASSAHVGEQYF. CDR3 in DNA: TGTGCCAGCAGTGCCCACGTCGGCGAGCAGTACTTC.

The rearrangement joins TRBV5-1 to TRBJ2-1; D possibly corresponds to TRBD2 (6 bases). Germline values: CDR1 SGHRS, CDR2 YFSETQ. The CDR3 runs 16 residues. V lost 0 bases and J lost 1, with 11 bases in between. CDR3 protein: CASSLAGGTSYNEQFF. The CDR3 DNA is TGCGCCAGCAGCTTGGCTGGGGGGACTTCCTACAATGAGCAGTTCTTC. Filled out from reference TRBV5-1 and TRBJ2-1, the complete variable domain reads KAGVTQTPRYLIKTRGQQVTLSCSPISGHRSVSWYQQTPGQGLQFLFEYFSETQRNKGNFPGRFSGRQFSNSRSEMNVSTLELGDSALYLCASSLAGGTSYNEQFFGPGTRLTVL.

The rearrangement joins TRBV2 to TRBJ2-7; 8 positions match TRBD2. Germline trimming cut 3 bases from V and 0 bases from J; bases unmatched to any gene: 7. Germline V gene sequence: CDR1 SNHLY, CDR2 FYNNEI. CDR3 length: 16 residues. Here the CDR3 reads CASSELAGSSSYEQYF. CDR3 nucleotides: TGTGCCAGCAGTGAGCTAGCGGGTAGTAGCTCCTACGAGCAGTACTTC.

This clone showed up just once. The gene calls are TRBV5-4 and TRBJ1-2; 11 nucleotides line up with TRBD1. V trimming: 4 bases; J trimming: 7 bases; junction bases outside the gene matches: 9. Germline CDR1 reads SGHNT; CDR2 reads YYREEE (reference sequence). The CDR3 runs 15 residues. Written as DNA, the CDR3 is TGTGCCAGCAGCCCGAGGACAGGGGGCATAGGTGGCTACACCTTC. Amino acids: CASSPRTGGIGGYTF.

The rearrangement links TRBV5-1 to TRBJ1-1, with 10 bases aligning to TRBD1. There are 14 residues in the CDR3. With V trimmed by 4 bases and J by 1 base, 1 base remained unmatched. CDR1 SGHRS and CDR2 YFSETQ come from the germline V gene. The DNA for the CDR3 is TGCGCCAGCAGCAGGACAGGGGGGAACACTGAAGCTTTCTTT. Amino acid sequence: CASSRTGGNTEAFF.

The V and J genes are TRBV19 and TRBJ2-6; TRBD1 matches at 12 bases. The germline V gene encodes CDR1 LNHDA and CDR2 SQIVND (reference sequence). Trimming cost V 3 bases and J 1 base; bases outside gene matches: 1. The CDR3 runs 17 residues. Here the CDR3 reads CASSMGQGASGANVLTF. Written as DNA, the CDR3 is TGTGCCAGTAGTATGGGACAGGGGGCGTCTGGGGCCAACGTCCTGACTTTC.

The J gene is TRBJ1-5, the V gene TRBV27, with TRBD1 as a possible D gene (6 bases). This CDR3 is 14 amino acids long. CDR1 and CDR2 (germline): MNHEY, SMNVEV (reference sequence). Trimming shortened V by 7 bases and J by 2 bases, and 12 bases separated the two germline ends. The DNA for the CDR3 is TGTGCCAGCAAACAGGGCAGCGGCAATCAGCCCCAGCATTTT. Translation: CASKQGSGNQPQHF.

This chain joins TRBV5-8 and TRBJ1-2, with 8 positions matching TRBD1. The CDR3 totals 19 residues. CDR1 is SGHTS and CDR2 is YDEGEE in the germline V gene. Trimming removed 2 bases from V and 0 bases from J; junction bases left unmatched: 15. This CDR3 reads CASSLTTGNRGNSNYGYTF. CDR3 in DNA: TGTGCCAGCAGCTTAACAACCGGGAACAGGGGGAACTCTAACTATGGCTACACCTTC.

V gene TRBV6-2 or TRBV6-3 combines with J gene TRBJ2-2; weak D call: TRBD1 (6 bases). CDR3 length: 13 amino acids. The V end lost 3 bases, the J end lost 6 bases, and 8 bases lay between the germline ends. Germline CDR1 is MNHEY and CDR2 is SVGEGT. The CDR3 loop reads CASSYGGSGELFF. CDR3 nucleotides: TGTGCCAGCAGTTATGGGGGCTCCGGGGAGCTGTTTTTT.

The chain is built from TRBV7-8 and TRBJ1-3, with a tentative D call TRBD1 (6 bases). There are 15 residues in the CDR3. Germline V gene data show CDR1 as SGHVS and CDR2 as FQNEAQ. Trimming took off 3 bases at V and 3 bases at J, with 12 bases between the two ends. The CDR3 loop is CASSLATGSGNTIYF. The CDR3 DNA reads as TGTGCCAGCAGCTTGGCGACAGGCAGTGGAAACACCATATATTTT.

The V gene is TRBV7-9, the J gene TRBJ1-1; D is ambiguous. Trimming took 2 bases from V and 3 from J, leaving 13 bases between them. CDR1 is SEHNR, CDR2 FQNEAQ, per germline (reference sequence). This CDR3 spans 15 amino acids. The CDR3: CASSLWADTDTEAFF. The CDR3 bases are TGTGCCAGCAGCTTATGGGCAGATACCGACACTGAAGCTTTCTTT.

The chain carries TRBV11-1 and TRBJ2-1; 10 nucleotides match TRBD2. The CDR3 loop spans 14 amino acids. After removal of 0 bases from V and 9 bases from J, the junction contained 2 bases not matched to a gene. Germline V gene lookup returns CDR1 SGHAT and CDR2 FQDESV (reference sequence). The CDR3 protein is CASSLARTSGEQFF. As DNA, the CDR3 is TGTGCCAGCAGCTTAGCGAGGACTAGCGGTGAGCAGTTCTTC.

The gene calls are TRBV2 and TRBJ1-4, with TRBD1 matching over 9 bases. This CDR3 is built from 14 residues. The V and J ends lost 6 bases and 8 bases, in that order; junction bases with no gene match: 7. Germline V lookup: CDR1 SNHLY, CDR2 FYNNEI. CDR3 loop: CASRDRGSREKLFF. The CDR3 coding sequence is TGTGCCAGCAGGGACAGGGGATCTAGAGAAAAACTGTTTTTT.

The chain employs TRBV5-6 and TRBJ1-2; D might be TRBD1 (6 bases). The CDR3 length is 14 residues. CDR1 SGHDT and CDR2 YYEEEE come from the germline V gene. V was clipped by 5 bases and J by 5 bases, with 16 bases between them. The CDR3 nucleotides are TGTGCCAGCAGGGAGGGGGGGCTCCTTTATGGCTACACCTTC. Translating gives CASREGGLLYGYTF.

The chain recombines TRBV6-2 or TRBV6-3 with TRBJ2-7; D gene uncertain. Germline V gene lookup returns CDR1 MNHEY and CDR2 SVGEGT. The CDR3 length is 14 residues. Trimming removed 0 bases from V and 0 bases from J, with 6 bases in between. CDR3 in amino acids: CASSYSPGSYEQYF. The DNA for the CDR3 is TGTGCCAGCAGTTACTCTCCAGGCTCCTACGAGCAGTACTTC.